These 30 T cell receptor beta chains came from one sample sequenced in a study of blood T cell repertoires in COVID-19. This table comes from immunoSEQ multiplex PCR, and its TCRdb copy is limited to in-frame clones, with some not included. Of roughly 200,000 clones listed, about 88% are singletons. Material for sequencing was PBMCs or T cells enriched from blood (not recorded which). The receptors shown here come from a woman aged 30 to 39 who had recovered from COVID-19.

The chain couples TRBV9 to TRBJ1-1, with a weak D call TRBD1 (5 bases). The CDR3 totals 14 residues. V lost 0 bases and J 4 bases, leaving 10 bases between the germline ends. In germline, CDR1 is SGDLS, CDR2 YYNGEE. The CDR3 sequence: CASSVAPGGTEAFF. The CDR3 nucleotides read TGTGCCAGCAGCGTAGCTCCGGGGGGCACTGAAGCTTTCTTT.

The genes are TRBV5-6 and TRBJ2-1; TRBD2 might be the D (5 bases). The germline V gene encodes CDR1 SGHDT and CDR2 YYEEEE. This CDR3 comprises 13 residues. V lost 4 bases, J lost 10 bases, and 15 bases lay in between. The CDR3 nucleotides are TGTGCCAGCAGCCCCGCTCGAGCTAGCGAGCAGTTCTTC. As protein: CASSPARASEQFF.

The chain couples TRBV6-6 to TRBJ1-5; 8 nucleotides align to TRBD1. V was pared by 5 bases and J by 4 bases, with 7 bases of the junction left unmatched. The germline CDR1 and CDR2 sequences are MNHNY and SVGAGI (reference sequence). The CDR3 has 15 residues. The CDR3 DNA reads TGTGCCAGCAGTCCCCCGACAGGGGAGAATCAGCCCCAGCATTTT. Encoded protein: CASSPPTGENQPQHF.

This sequence joins TRBV5-1 and TRBJ1-1; weak D call: TRBD1 (5 bases). Germline CDR1 reads SGHRS; CDR2 reads YFSETQ. V shed 3 bases and J shed 5 bases, with 17 bases lying between them. CDR3 length: 15 amino acids. As DNA, the CDR3 is TGCGCCAGCAGCTGGACTAGAGGGGAGGGTACTGAAGCTTTCTTT. Encoded protein: CASSWTRGEGTEAFF.

This chain uses TRBV3-1 (or the pseudogene TRBV3-2) with TRBJ1-1; TRBD1 might be the D (6 bases). Trimming removed 0 bases from V and 2 bases from J, with 10 bases in between. CDR3 length equals 15 residues. The V gene's germline CDR1 is LGHDT and CDR2 YNNKEL (reference sequence). CDR3 in amino acids: CASSQEGTYNTEAFF. The CDR3 region has the DNA TGTGCCAGCAGCCAAGAAGGGACATACAACACTGAAGCTTTCTTT.

This clone was seen a few times. V usage is TRBV5-4 and J usage is TRBJ1-1; weak D call: TRBD1 (6 bases). This CDR3 is built from 12 residues. Germline lookup yields CDR1 SGHNT and CDR2 YYREEE (reference sequence). Trimming took 4 bases from V and 7 from J, leaving 11 bases between them. CDR3 nucleotide sequence: TGTGCCAGCAGCGTAGACAGGATTGAAGCTTTCTTT. It codes for CASSVDRIEAFF.

The DNA of the CDR3 is TGTGCCAGCAGCTCGGGACAGGTCGGCATCGGCAATGAGCAGTTCTTC. Protein: CASSSGQVGIGNEQFF. The gene calls are TRBV7-6 and TRBJ2-1; 8 nucleotides align to TRBD1. V gave up 4 bases and J gave up 6 bases; unmatched junction bases: 11. CDR1 is SGHVS and CDR2 is FNYEAQ in the germline V gene. The CDR3 is 16 amino acids.

This sequence joins TRBV11-1 and TRBJ2-3, with 7 bases that match TRBD2. In germline, CDR1 is SGHAT, CDR2 FQDESV (reference sequence). V shed 6 bases and J 2 bases; nucleotides not matched to a gene: 8. This CDR3 is 15 amino acids long. The CDR3 DNA reads TGTGCCAGCAGGGAAACGGGGGGACCCACAGATACGCAGTATTTT. Its translation: CASRETGGPTDTQYF.

The CDR3, as DNA: TGTGCCTGGAGTGTAACCCCCCCCCACATCCAGGGGACGCTGAAGGGACAGTTCTTC. It specifies CAWSVTPPHIQGTLKGQFF. The V gene is TRBV30, the J gene TRBJ2-1; D might be TRBD1 (6 bases). Trimming removed 0 bases at V and 13 bases at J, with 34 bases between. CDR3 length: 19 residues. Germline assignment: CDR1 GTSNPN and CDR2 SVGIG (reference sequence).

The chain employs TRBV12-3 or TRBV12-4 and TRBJ1-2, with TRBD1 matching 9 bases. The V segment lost 5 bases and the J segment 6 bases; nucleotides outside the gene matches: 4. CDR3 length: 13 amino acids. The CDR3 here is CASSGTGSNGYTF. CDR3 DNA: TGTGCCAGCAGTGGGACAGGGTCCAATGGCTACACCTTC.

This chain uses TRBV4-2 with TRBJ2-3; weak D call: TRBD2 (6 bases). Trimming left V 3 bases short and J 6 bases short, with 22 bases between. The CDR3 covers 17 residues. Germline-derived CDR1 and CDR2 are LGHNA and YNFKEQ. CDR3 in amino acids: CASSQGPPGPEGDTQYF. The CDR3 region has the DNA TGTGCCAGCAGCCAGGGTCCCCCGGGACCGGAGGGGGATACGCAGTATTTT.

This clone was seen a single time. This chain links TRBV29-1 with TRBJ1-6; no reliable D call. V dropped 7 bases and J dropped 9 bases, with 13 bases sitting between them. The CDR3 runs to 12 residues. CDR1 and CDR2 from the germline V gene are SQVTM and ANQGSEA. The CDR3 region is CSALFEGSPLHF. The CDR3 DNA reads TGCAGCGCGCTCTTCGAGGGTTCACCCCTCCACTTT.

This sequence joins TRBV7-9 and TRBJ2-1; possibly TRBD1 for D (6 bases). V lost 5 bases and J 7 bases, leaving 9 bases between the germline ends. This CDR3 contains 12 residues. Germline values: CDR1 SEHNR, CDR2 FQNEAQ (reference sequence). Here the CDR3 reads CASSPGQNEQFF. The CDR3 region has the DNA TGTGCCAGCAGCCCCGGACAGAATGAGCAGTTCTTC. The whole variable domain, filled in from reference TRBV7-9 and TRBJ2-1, reads DTGVSQNPRHKITKRGQNVTFRCDPISEHNRLYWYRQTLGQGPEFLTYFQNEAQLEKSRLLSDRFSAERPKGSFSTLEIQRTEQGDSAMYLCASSPGQNEQFFGPGTRLTVL.

Notes on this clone: Germline and junction disagree at one end, which may indicate a read error. V usage is TRBV7-7 and J usage is TRBJ2-2, with 11 nucleotides matching TRBD2. The CDR3 is 15 amino acids. The germline CDR1 and CDR2 sequences are SSHAT and FNYEAQ (reference sequence). This chain's CDR3 is CASSLRLAGIGELFF. The DNA for the CDR3 is TGTGCTAGCAGCTTAAGACTAGCGGGGATCGGGGAGCTGTTTTTT. The full variable domain, in which reference TRBV7-7 and TRBJ2-2 provide the parts outside the CDR3, is GAGVSQSPRYKVTKRGQDVTLRCDPISSHATLYWYQQALGQGPEFLTYFNYEAQPDKSGLPSDRFSAERPEGSISTLTIQRTEQRDSAMYRCASSLRLAGIGELFFGEGSRLTVL.

The chain recombines TRBV11-3 with TRBJ2-3; weak D call: TRBD1 (6 bases). Germline lookup yields CDR1 SGHNT and CDR2 YENEEA. Trimming left V 3 bases short and J 0 bases short, with 10 bases between. The CDR3 consists of 15 residues. The CDR3 region has the DNA TGTGCCAGCAGCTTGGGGACAACTAGCACAGATACGCAGTATTTT. Translating it yields CASSLGTTSTDTQYF.

The genes are TRBV6-6 and TRBJ2-1; the D is unclear. From germline, CDR1 is MNHNY and CDR2 SVGAGI (reference sequence). The CDR3 spans 11 residues. Between the trimmed V and J ends, which lost 7 bases and 7 bases, there was a span of 8 bases. Written as DNA, the CDR3 is TGTGCCAGCAATACTCGTAATGAGCAGTTCTTC. As protein: CASNTRNEQFF.

This sequence joins TRBV19 and TRBJ2-3, with a tentative D call TRBD2 (6 bases). The V and J ends lost 0 bases and 4 bases respectively, with 11 bases between them. The CDR3 runs to 15 residues. Germline-derived CDR1 and CDR2 are LNHDA and SQIVND (reference sequence). The CDR3 region has the DNA TGTGCCAGTAGTATAGAGGCGGGAATCCCAGATACGCAGTATTTT. This sequence encodes CASSIEAGIPDTQYF.

The rearrangement joins TRBV6-5 to TRBJ2-7; 7 bases agree with TRBD2. The CDR3 is 13 residues long. Trimming cost V 6 bases and J 7 bases; bases outside gene matches: 9. CDR1 and CDR2 (germline): MNHEY, SVGAGI. The CDR3, as DNA: TGTGCCAGCAGAACAACAGGCGGGGGAGAGCAGTACTTC. Translated: CASRTTGGGEQYF.

V and J are TRBV7-6 and TRBJ2-3; 11 nucleotides match TRBD2. From germline, CDR1 is SGHVS and CDR2 FNYEAQ. After removal of 4 bases from V and 4 bases from J, the junction contained 7 bases not matched to a gene. This CDR3 is built from 16 residues. CDR3 loop: CASSYSGGAYADTQYF. CDR3 DNA sequence: TGTGCCAGCAGCTATAGCGGGGGGGCGTACGCAGATACGCAGTATTTT.

In its sample, this clone was seen once. The CDR3 region is CASTKSGGDSTDTQYF. In DNA, the CDR3 is TGTGCCAGCACTAAATCCGGGGGGGATAGCACAGATACGCAGTATTTT. The V call is TRBV7-8, the J call TRBJ2-3; 8 bases agree with TRBD2. V lost 7 bases, J lost 0 bases, and 9 bases stayed unmatched. The CDR3 loop spans 16 amino acids. Germline CDR1 SGHVS, CDR2 FQNEAQ.

The chain joins TRBV18 to TRBJ2-1; 11 nucleotides match TRBD2. V lost 3 bases to trimming and J lost 4 bases; unmatched junction nucleotides: 2. The length of the CDR3 is 15 residues. Germline lookup yields CDR1 KGHSH and CDR2 LQKENI. CDR3 sequence reads: CASSPSGGEYNEQFF. Written as DNA, the CDR3 is TGTGCCAGCTCACCTAGCGGGGGGGAATACAATGAGCAGTTCTTC. The full variable domain, completed using reference TRBV18 and TRBJ2-1, is NAGVMQNPRHLVRRRGQEARLRCSPMKGHSHVYWYRQLPEEGLKFMVYLQKENIIDESGMPKERFSAEFPKEGPSILRIQQVVRGDSAAYFCASSPSGGEYNEQFFGPGTRLTVL.

The chain links TRBV5-5 to TRBJ1-5; 10 bases align to TRBD1. Germline V gene lookup returns CDR1 SGHKS and CDR2 YYEKEE (reference sequence). V was pared by 1 base and J by 6 bases, with 4 bases of the junction left unmatched. This CDR3 region has 15 residues. CDR3 bases: TGTGCCAGCAGCTTGAAGACAGGGGGCGGTCAGCCCCAGCATTTT. Protein: CASSLKTGGGQPQHF.

This clone was recorded once. The V call is TRBV19, the J call TRBJ1-5; perhaps TRBD1 as D (5 bases). This CDR3 has 15 amino acids. Germline V gene data show CDR1 as LNHDA and CDR2 as SQIVND (reference sequence). V lost 7 bases and J lost 0, with 13 bases in between. The CDR3 DNA is TGTGCCAGTACCAGGGTCTATTATAGCAATCAGCCCCAGCATTTT. Its translation: CASTRVYYSNQPQHF.

This sequence joins TRBV11-2 and TRBJ2-5, with 11 nucleotides matching TRBD2. After removal of 5 bases from V and 5 bases from J, the junction contained 13 bases not matched to a gene. Germline CDR1 SGHAT, CDR2 FQNNGV. This CDR3 has 17 amino acids. The CDR3 region is CASSPMQLAGVRETQYF. In nucleotides, the CDR3 is TGTGCCAGCAGCCCAATGCAACTAGCGGGGGTCAGGGAGACCCAGTACTTC.

This clone was observed a single time. The chain links TRBV10-3 to TRBJ2-7, with 9 bases lining up with TRBD1. Germline CDR1 and CDR2: ENHRY and SYGVKD. This CDR3 has 12 amino acids. The ends lost 7 bases at V and 6 bases at J; junction bases unmatched: 4. DNA for the CDR3: TGTGCCATCACTGACAGGGGGTCCGAGCAGTACTTC. This gives the protein CAITDRGSEQYF.

The chain joins TRBV9 to TRBJ1-2; D gene uncertain. The CDR3 length is 14 residues. Germline lookup yields CDR1 SGDLS and CDR2 YYNGEE. The ends were cut back, 2 bases at V and 3 bases at J, with 11 bases in the middle. DNA for the CDR3: TGTGCCAGCAGCGTTTCAGGCGGGCACTATGGCTACACCTTC. Translated, it gives CASSVSGGHYGYTF.

V usage is TRBV4-2 and J usage is TRBJ2-5; tentative D call: TRBD1 (5 bases). V lost 3 bases and J 3 bases, leaving 11 bases between the germline ends. Germline assignment: CDR1 LGHNA and CDR2 YNFKEQ. The CDR3 loop spans 14 amino acids. The CDR3 DNA follows: TGTGCCAGCAGCCAGGTGACAGACGAAGAGACCCAGTACTTC. Translating it yields CASSQVTDEETQYF.

V gene TRBV15 combines with J gene TRBJ1-2; D is possibly TRBD1 (6 bases). The germline V and J ends were trimmed by 3 bases and 3 bases, with 29 bases remaining between them. The CDR3 contains 20 residues. The germline V gene has CDR1 LNHNV and CDR2 YYDKDF (reference sequence). The CDR3 sequence: CATSSTGFRELPQPDYGYTF. The CDR3 coding sequence is TGTGCCACCAGCAGCACAGGGTTCAGGGAACTCCCCCAACCGGACTATGGCTACACCTTC.

The chain recombines TRBV5-1 with TRBJ1-6; D is unclear. This CDR3 region has 17 residues. Germline CDR1 SGHRS, CDR2 YFSETQ. The V end was cut by 2 bases, the J end by 1 base, with 13 bases between. The CDR3 DNA reads TGCGCCAGCAGCTTATTCACCCCGAGTTCCTATAATTCACCCCTCCACTTT. Translated, it gives CASSLFTPSSYNSPLHF.

The sample holds one count of this clone. This sequence joins TRBV4-3 and TRBJ2-7; the match to TRBD1 covers 7 bases. Germline V gene sequence: CDR1 LGHNA, CDR2 YSLEER. The CDR3 covers 15 residues. V trimming: 1 base; J trimming: 5 bases; junction bases outside the gene matches: 8. CDR3 residues: CASSQGQGSRNEQYF. For the CDR3, the DNA is TGCGCCAGCAGCCAAGGACAGGGCTCTAGGAACGAGCAGTACTTC.